This TCR beta chain was found in a study of T cells in Graves' hyperthyroidism and ophthalmopathy. With 7 bases removed from V and 2 bases from J, the gap between germline ends came to 17 bases. Germline CDR1 reads LNHDA; CDR2 reads SQIVND (reference sequence). There are 15 residues in the CDR3. This clonotype was counted a few times. Its antigen remains unidentified. TCR beta CDR3 sequences were amplified from RNA transcripts. First-round RT-PCR targeting the TCR CDR3 was performed with the HTBI primer set. Each CDR3 protein is one row after TCRdb ran MiXCR on the multiplex PCR reads. The sample lists hundreds of thousands of distinct CDR3 sequences; around 46% were seen once. Overall study findings and caveats: A model of 13 V-J features distinguished ophthalmopathy from stable hyperthyroidism.

This TCR derives from a woman aged 18-29 years with Graves' hyperthyroidism. Source material: peripheral blood or thyroid tissue (not recorded which). The V call is TRBV19, the J call TRBJ1-2; D gene ambiguous. Here the CDR3 reads CASTLSRGLNYGYTF. As DNA, the CDR3 is TGTGCCAGTACTTTATCCCGCGGGCTGAACTATGGCTACACCTTC.